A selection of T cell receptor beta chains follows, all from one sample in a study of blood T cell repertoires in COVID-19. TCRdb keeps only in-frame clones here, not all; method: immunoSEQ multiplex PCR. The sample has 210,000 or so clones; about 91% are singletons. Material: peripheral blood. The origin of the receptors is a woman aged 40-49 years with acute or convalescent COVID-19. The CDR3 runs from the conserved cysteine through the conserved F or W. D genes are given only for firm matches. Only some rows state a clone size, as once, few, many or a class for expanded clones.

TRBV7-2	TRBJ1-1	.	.	TGTGCCAGCAGCTTAGAAAGGACAGCGAACACTGAAGCTTTCTTT	CASSLERTANTEAFF
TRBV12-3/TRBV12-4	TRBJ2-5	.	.	TGTGCCAGCAGTCGGACTGGGGAGACCCAGTACTTC	CASSRTGETQYF
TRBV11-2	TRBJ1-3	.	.	TGTGCCAGCAGCTTAGGGGCCGCACACTCTGGAAACACCATATATTTT	CASSLGAAHSGNTIYF
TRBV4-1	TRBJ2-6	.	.	TGCGCCAGCAGCCAAGGGACAGCTGGGGCCAACGTCCTGACTTTC	CASSQGTAGANVLTF
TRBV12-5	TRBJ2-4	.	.	TGTGCTAGTGGTTTGCCGAGGGACATTCAGTACTTC	CASGLPRDIQYF
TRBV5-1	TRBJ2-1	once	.	TGCGCCAGCAGCTTGGACCCCCGGGACAGGCGGGGGGAGCAGTTCTTC	CASSLDPRDRRGEQFF
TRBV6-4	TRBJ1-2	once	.	TGTGCCAGCAGTGCAGGGGAGAACTATGGCTACACCTTC	CASSAGENYGYTF
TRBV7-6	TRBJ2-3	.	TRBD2	TGTGCCAGCAGCCTACGGCTGCGGGGGGGGGACACAGATACGCAGTATTTT	CASSLRLRGGDTDTQYF
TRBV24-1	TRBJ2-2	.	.	TGTGCCACCACCAAGGACAGTTTGAACACCGGGGAGCTGTTTTTT	CATTKDSLNTGELFF
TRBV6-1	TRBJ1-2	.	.	TGTGCCAGCAGTGAAATTGGGGCGGCTAACTATGGCTACACCTTC	CASSEIGAANYGYTF
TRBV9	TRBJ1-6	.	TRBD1	TGTGCCAGCAGCGTGACAGGGCCAGGTTCACCCCTCCACTTT	CASSVTGPGSPLHF
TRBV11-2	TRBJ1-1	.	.	TGTGCCAGCAGCCCGGGGTTGAGGAACACTGAAGCTTTCTTT	CASSPGLRNTEAFF
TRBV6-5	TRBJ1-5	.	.	TGTGCCAGCAGTTACGGGGGGGAGGGCCAGCCCCAGCATTTT	CASSYGGEGQPQHF
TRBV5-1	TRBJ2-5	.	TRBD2	TGCGCCAGCAGCGGCGGGACTAGCAAAGAGACCCAGTACTTC	CASSGGTSKETQYF
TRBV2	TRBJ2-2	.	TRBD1	TGTGCCAGCGACAGGGCCGGGGAGCTGTTTTTT	CASDRAGELFF
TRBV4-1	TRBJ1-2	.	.	TGCGCCAGCAGCCATTCCGGAGGGCGGAAGACTTCCAACTATGGCTACACCTTC	CASSHSGGRKTSNYGYTF
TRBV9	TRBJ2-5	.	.	TGTGCCAGCAGCACAGGGGAGACCCAGTACTTC	CASSTGETQYF
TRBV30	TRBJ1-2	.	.	TGTGCCTGGACAGGGATATTTAACTATGGCTACACCTTC	CAWTGIFNYGYTF
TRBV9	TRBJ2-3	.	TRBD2	TGTGCCAGCAGCACGCGACTAGCGGGGCGGACAGATACGCAGTATTTT	CASSTRLAGRTDTQYF
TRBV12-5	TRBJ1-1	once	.	TGTGCTAGTGGTTCCCAGGGGAACACTGAAGCTTTCTTT	CASGSQGNTEAFF
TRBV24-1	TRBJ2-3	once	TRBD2	TGTGCCACCAGTGACAGGGTAGCGGGGGGATACGATACGCAGTATTTT	CATSDRVAGGYDTQYF
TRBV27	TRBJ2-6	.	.	TGTGCCAGCCCCCGGGCTGGGGCCAACGTCCTGACTTTC	CASPRAGANVLTF
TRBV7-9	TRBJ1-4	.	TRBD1	TGTGCCAGCAGCTCCCGTTCAGGGGGCATTGAAAAACTGTTTTTT	CASSSRSGGIEKLFF
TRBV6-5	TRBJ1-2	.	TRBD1	TGTGCCAGCAGTTACTCGAGCGGAGGGGGCGATGGCTACACCTTC	CASSYSSGGGDGYTF
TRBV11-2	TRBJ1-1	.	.	TGTGCCAGCAGCCTGTCGGGTGCAGGGTGGAAGAACACTGAAGCTTTCTTT	CASSLSGAGWKNTEAFF
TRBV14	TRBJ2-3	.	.	TGTGCCAGCAGCCAAGAGACTCCATCAGGGGATACGCAGTATTTT	CASSQETPSGDTQYF
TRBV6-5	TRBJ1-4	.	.	TGTGCCAGCAGTCAGACATCAACTAATGAAAAACTGTTTTTT	CASSQTSTNEKLFF
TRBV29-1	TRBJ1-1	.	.	TGCAGCGTTGTTTCGGGGGGCGGTGAAGCTTTCTTT	CSVVSGGGEAFF
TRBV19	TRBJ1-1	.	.	TGTGCCAGTAGTATAACGGTGAACACTGAAGCTTTCTTT	CASSITVNTEAFF
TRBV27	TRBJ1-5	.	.	TGTGCCAGCAGGCCCCGACTAAGCAATCAGCCCCAGCATTTT	CASRPRLSNQPQHF
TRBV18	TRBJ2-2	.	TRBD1	TGTGCCAGCTCACCACAAAGGCAGGGGGACACCGGGGAGCTGTTTTTT	CASSPQRQGDTGELFF
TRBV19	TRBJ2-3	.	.	TGTGCCAGTAGTATAGAGGGGGCTCGGACAGATACGCAGTATTTT	CASSIEGARTDTQYF
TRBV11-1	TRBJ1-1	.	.	TGTGCCAGCAGCACAGGAGAGAGAACTGAAGCTTTCTTT	CASSTGERTEAFF